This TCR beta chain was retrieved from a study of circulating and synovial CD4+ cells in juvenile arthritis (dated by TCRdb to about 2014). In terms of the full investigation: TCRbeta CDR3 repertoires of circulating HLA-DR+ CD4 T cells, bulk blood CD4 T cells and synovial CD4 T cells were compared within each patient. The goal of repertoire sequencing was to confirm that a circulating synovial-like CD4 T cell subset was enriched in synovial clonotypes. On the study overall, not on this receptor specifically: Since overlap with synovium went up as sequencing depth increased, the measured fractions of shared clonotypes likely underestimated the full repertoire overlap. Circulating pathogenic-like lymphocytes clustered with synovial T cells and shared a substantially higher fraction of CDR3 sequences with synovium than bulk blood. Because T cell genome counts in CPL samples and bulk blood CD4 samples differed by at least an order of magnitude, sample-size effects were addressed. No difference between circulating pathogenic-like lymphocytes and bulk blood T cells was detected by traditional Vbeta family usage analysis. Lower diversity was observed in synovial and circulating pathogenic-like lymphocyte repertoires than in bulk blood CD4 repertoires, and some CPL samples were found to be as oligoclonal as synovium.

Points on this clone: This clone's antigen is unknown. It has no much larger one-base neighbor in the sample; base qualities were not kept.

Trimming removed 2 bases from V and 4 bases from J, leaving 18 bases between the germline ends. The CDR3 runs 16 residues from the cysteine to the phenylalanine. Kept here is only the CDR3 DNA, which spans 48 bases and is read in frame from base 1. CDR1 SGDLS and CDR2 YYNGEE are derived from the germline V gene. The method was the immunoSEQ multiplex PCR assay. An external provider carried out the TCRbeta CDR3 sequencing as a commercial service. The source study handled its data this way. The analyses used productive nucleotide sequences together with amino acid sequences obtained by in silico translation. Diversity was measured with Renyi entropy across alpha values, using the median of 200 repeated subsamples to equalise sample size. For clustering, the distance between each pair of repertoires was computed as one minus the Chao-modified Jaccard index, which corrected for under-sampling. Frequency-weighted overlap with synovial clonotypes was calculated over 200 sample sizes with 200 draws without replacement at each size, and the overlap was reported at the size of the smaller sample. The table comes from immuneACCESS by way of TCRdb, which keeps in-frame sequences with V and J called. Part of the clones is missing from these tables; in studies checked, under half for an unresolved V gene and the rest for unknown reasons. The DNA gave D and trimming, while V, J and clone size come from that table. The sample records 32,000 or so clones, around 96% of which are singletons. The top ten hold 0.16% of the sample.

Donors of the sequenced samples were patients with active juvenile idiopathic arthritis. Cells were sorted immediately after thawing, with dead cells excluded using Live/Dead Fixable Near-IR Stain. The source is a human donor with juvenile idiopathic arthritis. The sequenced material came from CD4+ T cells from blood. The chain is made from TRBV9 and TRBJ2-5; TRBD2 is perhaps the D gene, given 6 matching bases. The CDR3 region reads CASSVRGSSVGETQYF. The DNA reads TGTGCCAGCAGCGTCCGGGGGTCTAGCGTTGGAGAGACCCAGTACTTC.